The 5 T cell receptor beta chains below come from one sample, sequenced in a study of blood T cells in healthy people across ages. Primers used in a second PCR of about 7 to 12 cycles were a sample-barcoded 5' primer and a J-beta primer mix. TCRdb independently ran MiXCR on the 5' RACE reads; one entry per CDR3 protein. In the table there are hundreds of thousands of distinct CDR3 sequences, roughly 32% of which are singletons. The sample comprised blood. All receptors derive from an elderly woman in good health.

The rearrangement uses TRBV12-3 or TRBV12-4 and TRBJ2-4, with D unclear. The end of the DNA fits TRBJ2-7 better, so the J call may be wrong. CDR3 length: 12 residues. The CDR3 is CASSPLEGEQYF. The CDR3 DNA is TGTGCCAGCAGTCCCTTAGAAGGCGAGCAGTACTTC.

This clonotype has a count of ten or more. The CDR3 sequence is CSVEWGEQYF. DNA for the CDR3: TGCAGTGTCGAGTGGGGGGAGCAGTACTTC. V gene TRBV20-1 combines with J gene TRBJ2-7, with D tentatively TRBD1 or TRBD2 (5 bases each). The CDR3 has 10 amino acids. The V end was cut by 7 bases, the J end by 7 bases, with 11 bases between. Germline V gene data show CDR1 as DFQATT and CDR2 as SNEGSKA (reference sequence).

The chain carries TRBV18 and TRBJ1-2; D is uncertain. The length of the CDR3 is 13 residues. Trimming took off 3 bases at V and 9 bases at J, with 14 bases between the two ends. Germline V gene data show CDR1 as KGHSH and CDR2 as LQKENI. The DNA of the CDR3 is TGTGCCAGCTCACCGGACGGGCCCCCTAGCTACACCTTC. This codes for CASSPDGPPSYTF.

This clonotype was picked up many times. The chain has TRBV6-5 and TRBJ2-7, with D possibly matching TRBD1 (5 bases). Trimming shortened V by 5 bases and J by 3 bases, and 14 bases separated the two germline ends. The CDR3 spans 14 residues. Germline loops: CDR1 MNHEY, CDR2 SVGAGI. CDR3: CASSDWSQGYEQYF. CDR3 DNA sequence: TGTGCCAGCAGTGACTGGTCCCAGGGCTACGAGCAGTACTTC.

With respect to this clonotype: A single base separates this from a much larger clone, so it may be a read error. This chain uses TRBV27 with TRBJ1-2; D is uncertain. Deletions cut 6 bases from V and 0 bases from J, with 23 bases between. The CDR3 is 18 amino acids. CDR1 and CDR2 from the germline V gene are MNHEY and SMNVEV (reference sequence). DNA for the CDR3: TGTGCCAGCAGGCAGGCCGGCCCCGGTCGGGTAGCTAACTATGGCTACACCTTC. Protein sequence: CASRQAGPGRVANYGYTF.